This entry describes one T cell receptor beta chain. Its specificity is not known. The CDR3 consists of 17 residues. CDR1 SGHDT and CDR2 YYEEEE come from the germline V gene. V dropped 3 bases and J dropped 6 bases, with 24 bases sitting between them. PCR employed 60 Vbeta and 13 Jbeta primers. Authors' processing steps: Counted up in a later analysis, unique TCR beta chains came to about 80 million, with around 9.9 million shared. Method: immunoSEQ multiplex PCR; TCRdb's copy keeps in-frame clones and lacks some. V and J calls plus clone size are reproduced from that table; the DNA served to infer D and trimming. The sample contains about 130,000 clones, over 70% of which appear only once. These data come from a study of cytomegalovirus exposure and HLA in healthy donors. Overall study results and limits: Later on, an analysis tied 15,000 to 20,000 TCR beta sequences to HLA alleles at 0.05 false discovery rate. It is likely that the observed cluster of highly shared sequence variants was a sequencing artifact. Some TCR beta chains (around 180 of them) were listed as cytomegalovirus-associated.

The chain carries TRBV5-6 and TRBJ2-5; possibly TRBD2 for D (5 bases). Specimen: PBMCs. This clonotype was sampled from a woman between 18 and 29 years old in good health and CMV-seronegative. The chain's CDR3 is CASSSPQWAGSLKTQYF. The CDR3 DNA reads as TGTGCCAGCAGCTCCCCTCAATGGGCGGGTAGCCTAAAGACCCAGTACTTC.